This TCR beta chain appears in the sequencing data of a study of neurological immune-mediated disorders. There are 15 residues in the CDR3. The V end lost 9 bases, the J end lost 2 bases, and 17 bases lay between the germline ends. Germline CDR1 is LNHNV and CDR2 is YYDKDF (reference sequence). cDNA was made by 5'RACE with 10-nucleotide random UMIs. TCRdb used MiXCR to reprocess the 5' RACE reads, holding one entry per CDR3 protein. The data show about 41,000 distinct CDR3 sequences, roughly 15% seen once. This clonotype has at least ten counts. This sequence originates from a woman between 55 and 75 years old with HTLV-1-associated myelopathy (HAM/TSP). The sample comprised CD4+ T cells from blood. V is TRBV15 and J is TRBJ2-1; D is possibly TRBD1 (7 bases). This CDR3 is CATGGGDRPYNEQFF. The CDR3 DNA follows: TGTGCCACAGGGGGCGGGGACCGGCCCTACAATGAGCAGTTCTTC.